This TCR beta chain was identified during a study of cytomegalovirus exposure and HLA in healthy donors. Study-wide findings and caveats: Later on, an analysis tied approximately 17,000 TCR beta sequences to HLA alleles at 0.05 false discovery rate.

With 60 Vbeta and 13 Jbeta primers, the PCR was carried out. In the original analysis: In a later analysis, the count reached some 83 million unique TCR beta chains, with approximately 10 million shared. Measured with immunoSEQ multiplex PCR; TCRdb has only the in-frame clones, and not every one. That table supplies the V and J calls and clone size; D and trimming were determined from the DNA. Among 140,000 to 150,000 clones listed, 80% were seen once. This clone was seen once. Its antigen is not identified. Germline V gene lookup returns CDR1 KGHSH and CDR2 LQKENI. This CDR3 is built from 17 residues. V lost 0 bases and J 3 bases, leaving 17 bases between the germline ends.

This clonotype was sampled from a man between 35 and 55 years old in good health and CMV-seronegative. What was sequenced was PBMCs. The gene calls are TRBV18 and TRBJ1-1, with a tentative D call TRBD1 (5 bases). CDR3 sequence: CASSPPVRRVVDTEAFF. CDR3 DNA: TGTGCCAGCTCACCACCAGTCCGCAGGGTAGTGGACACTGAAGCTTTCTTT.